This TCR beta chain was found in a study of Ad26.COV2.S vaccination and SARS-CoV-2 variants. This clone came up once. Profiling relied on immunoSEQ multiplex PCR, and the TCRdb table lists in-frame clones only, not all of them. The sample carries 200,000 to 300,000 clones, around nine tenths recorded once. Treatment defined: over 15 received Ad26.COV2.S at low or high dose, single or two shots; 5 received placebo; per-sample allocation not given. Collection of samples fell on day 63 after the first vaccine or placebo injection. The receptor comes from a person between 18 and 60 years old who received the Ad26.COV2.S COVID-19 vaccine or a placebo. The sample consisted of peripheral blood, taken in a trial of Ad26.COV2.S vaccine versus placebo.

The CDR3 is CSVRGVGGSNIQYF. CDR3 sequence (DNA): TGCAGCGTTCGTGGGGTCGGGGGATCGAACATTCAGTACTTC. This chain links TRBV29-1 with TRBJ2-4; the D gene is possibly TRBD2 (6 bases). In germline, CDR1 is SQVTM, CDR2 ANQGSEA. The CDR3 extends over 14 amino acids. With 5 bases removed from V and 7 bases from J, the gap between germline ends came to 18 bases. The whole variable domain, remainder taken from reference TRBV29-1 and TRBJ2-4, is SAVISQKPSRDICQRGTSLTIQCQVDSQVTMMFWYRQQPGQSLTLIATANQGSEATYESGFVIDKFPISRPNLTFSTLTVSNMSPEDSSIYLCSVRGVGGSNIQYFGAGTRLSVL.